One T cell receptor (beta chain) is described in this entry. What it binds is unknown. Germline-derived CDR1 and CDR2 are MDHEN and SYDVKM. The CDR3 is 13 residues long. V lost 4 bases and J 4 bases, leaving 10 bases between the germline ends. These data come from a study of cytotoxic CD8 clonotypes in ibrutinib-treated CLL. On the study more broadly: Within the patient group, under 12 were relapsed/refractory and some 15 treatment-naive, and 17 were IGHV unmutated. On average, almost 95,000 productive rearrangements and over 250,000 productive templates per sample.

Study outcomes and limitations: Baseline clonality, above age-matched healthy donor levels, tracked circulating CD8+ T-cell counts.

The data were produced by immunoSEQ multiplex PCR, yet TCRdb's version contains in-frame clones alone and is incomplete. Here the sample spans around 160,000 clones, roughly 86% being singletons. Libraries of TCR beta were made from about 1.8 micrograms of genomic DNA that came from cryopreserved PBMCs. This TCR derives from a human donor with chronic lymphocytic leukemia. V is TRBV28 and J is TRBJ1-2; maybe TRBD1 (5 bases). Sequencing was performed on PBMCs, taken after 12 months of ibrutinib treatment. The CDR3 sequence is CASSYGTSYGYTF. The CDR3 nucleotides are TGTGCCAGCAGTTATGGGACCAGCTATGGCTACACCTTC.